The 10 T cell receptor beta chains given below trace back to one sample, sequenced in a study of T cells after yellow fever vaccination. TCRdb re-derived calls from the 5' RACE reads in MiXCR, one entry per CDR3 protein. The sample records a few hundred thousand distinct CDR3 sequences, about a sixth being singletons. The specimen was PBMCs, collected 4 to 6 days after the first yellow fever vaccination. The origin of the receptors is a man younger than 35 who received the YFV17D yellow fever vaccine.

With regard to this clonotype: A much larger clone lies a single base off, so this may be a read error. The CDR3 spells CASSLGQSSNQPRHF. In DNA, the CDR3 is TGTGCCAGCAGCTTGGGACAGTCTAGCAATCAGCCCCGGCATTTT. This rearrangement joins TRBV7-8 to TRBJ1-5; 7 bases fit TRBD1. Germline CDR1 reads SGHVS; CDR2 reads FQNEAQ. This CDR3 contains 15 residues.

This clonotype has at least ten counts. The V gene is TRBV10-3, the J gene TRBJ2-6; TRBD1 aligns across 11 bases. J was trimmed by 0 bases and V by 6 bases; bases with no gene match: 7. This CDR3 contains 18 residues. Germline lookup yields CDR1 ENHRY and CDR2 SYGVKD. In nucleotides, the CDR3 is TGTGCCATCAGGGGGACAGGGGGTTCCGCCTCTGGGGCCAACGTCCTGACTTTC. It yields the protein CAIRGTGGSASGANVLTF.

The chain combines TRBV20-1 with TRBJ2-1, with D possibly matching TRBD2 (5 bases). This CDR3 is built from 14 residues. Trimming stripped 5 bases from V and 2 bases from J, with 13 bases between. Looked up from germline, CDR1 is DFQATT and CDR2 is SNEGSKA (reference sequence). CDR3 residues: CSAPRDTTYNEQFF. The CDR3 DNA sequence: TGCAGTGCTCCCCGGGATACTACCTACAATGAGCAGTTCTTC.

The chain recombines TRBV20-1 with TRBJ2-2, with D unclear. The V end lost 0 bases, the J end lost 7 bases, and 6 bases lay between the germline ends. The germline V gene has CDR1 DFQATT and CDR2 SNEGSKA (reference sequence). The length of the CDR3 is 12 residues. The CDR3 nucleotides are TGCAGTGCTAGAGATTTTAGCGGGGAGCTGTTTTTT. Amino acids: CSARDFSGELFF.

This clonotype was observed many times. The rearrangement joins TRBV29-1 to TRBJ2-7; D uncertain. CDR1 and CDR2 (germline): SQVTM, ANQGSEA. The CDR3 extends over 13 amino acids. V was clipped by 6 bases and J by 0 bases, with 12 bases between them. CDR3 DNA sequence: TGCAGCGTGGGTACCGCCAGCTCCTACGAGCAGTACTTC. It encodes CSVGTASSYEQYF.

The chain recombines TRBV9 with TRBJ2-3; D might be TRBD2 (6 bases). The CDR3 has 15 residues. CDR1 SGDLS and CDR2 YYNGEE come from the germline V gene. The V and J ends lost 7 bases and 2 bases respectively, with 17 bases between them. CDR3 in DNA: TGTGCCAGCGCTAGGGCTAGCGAAGTCACAGATACGCAGTATTTT. As protein: CASARASEVTDTQYF.

The gene calls are TRBV6-5 and TRBJ2-1, with 7 bases fitting TRBD1. V was pared by 6 bases and J by 6 bases, with 8 bases of the junction left unmatched. Germline CDR1 reads MNHEY; CDR2 reads SVGAGI. This CDR3 comprises 14 residues. The CDR3 region is CASRKQGPSNEQFF. DNA for the CDR3: TGTGCCAGCAGAAAACAGGGGCCGTCCAATGAGCAGTTCTTC.

The chain is built from TRBV19 and TRBJ2-1; TRBD2 matches at 14 bases. With 5 bases clipped from V and 3 bases from J, the junction kept 6 bases outside the gene matches. This CDR3 region has 17 residues. Germline CDR1 reads LNHDA; CDR2 reads SQIVND (reference sequence). CDR3 coding DNA: TGTGCCAGTAGTCTCCGACTAGCGGGGGGGTTCTACAATGAGCAGTTCTTC. It encodes CASSLRLAGGFYNEQFF.

This clonotype has just a few counts. The rearrangement links TRBV18 to TRBJ2-2; D is ambiguous. Looked up from germline, CDR1 is KGHSH and CDR2 is LQKENI. V was trimmed by 5 bases and J by 0 bases, leaving 7 bases between them. The CDR3 covers 14 residues. The DNA of the CDR3 is TGTGCCAGCTCAGGTAACGCGAACACCGGGGAGCTGTTTTTT. It yields the protein CASSGNANTGELFF. The full variable domain, its missing parts supplied by reference TRBV18 and TRBJ2-2, is NAGVMQNPRHLVRRRGQEARLRCSPMKGHSHVYWYRQLPEEGLKFMVYLQKENIIDESGMPKERFSAEFPKEGPSILRIQQVVRGDSAAYFCASSGNANTGELFFGEGSRLTVL.

This clonotype was recorded a few times. V usage is TRBV5-1 and J usage is TRBJ2-1; D unresolved. The CDR3 loop spans 12 amino acids. Between the trimmed V and J ends, which lost 3 bases and 5 bases, there was a span of 6 bases. The germline gives CDR1 SGHRS, CDR2 YFSETQ. The DNA of the CDR3 is TGCGCCAGCAGCTATTCCAACAATGAGCAGTTCTTC. Protein sequence: CASSYSNNEQFF. Looking up the rest from reference TRBV5-1 and TRBJ2-1 gives the full variable domain: KAGVTQTPRYLIKTRGQQVTLSCSPISGHRSVSWYQQTPGQGLQFLFEYFSETQRNKGNFPGRFSGRQFSNSRSEMNVSTLELGDSALYLCASSYSNNEQFFGPGTRLTVL.